Shown below are 3 T cell receptor beta chains from a single sample sequenced in a study of T-cell reconstitution after alpha-beta-depleted transplantation in children. The library targeted TCRbeta and was prepared with unique molecular identifiers. TCRdb reprocessed the PCR reads via MiXCR and lists one record per CDR3 protein. The sample holds hundreds of thousands of distinct CDR3 sequences, 10% to 15% seen once. Sequenced material: PBMCs, mostly from graft donor cells, taken 360 days after TCRalphabeta/CD19-depleted stem cell transplant. The receptors shown here come from a male patient aged 10 to 17 who had a stem cell transplant for acute myeloid leukemia, so the T cells may come from the graft donor.

The chain joins TRBV25-1 to TRBJ2-1; D is uncertain. V lost 1 base to trimming and J lost 7 bases, with 11 bases between them. The CDR3 totals 14 residues. From germline, CDR1 is MGHDK and CDR2 SYGVNS. CDR3 bases: TGTGCCAGCAGTGAATCGAGGCCTCGGAATGAGCAGTTCTTC. Translated: CASSESRPRNEQFF.

This clonotype was detected a few times. The chain couples TRBV4-2 to TRBJ2-7; D is perhaps TRBD1 (6 bases). Germline-derived CDR1 and CDR2 are LGHNA and YNFKEQ. Trimming took 0 bases from V and 2 from J, leaving 14 bases between them. This CDR3 is 16 amino acids long. CDR3 residues: CASSQDRGTYAYEQYF. The CDR3 DNA sequence: TGTGCCAGCAGCCAAGATAGGGGGACCTACGCCTACGAGCAGTACTTC.

The sample holds a few counts of this clonotype. The rearrangement uses TRBV19 and TRBJ2-7; TRBD2 matches 14 bases. V gave up 10 bases and J gave up 7 bases; unmatched junction bases: 6. The CDR3 covers 13 residues. Germline V lookup: CDR1 LNHDA, CDR2 SQIVND (reference sequence). In DNA form, the CDR3 reads TGTGCCACCCGACTAGCGGGAGGGGGGGAGCAGTACTTC. Encoded protein: CATRLAGGGEQYF.